This TCR beta chain was captured in a study of shared clonotypes between healthy human individuals. Study results and caveats: The authors expected sequencing depth to affect clonotype sharing among donors.

As regards this clone: Its antigen is not identified.

It was CD45RO-negative cells, positively selected for CCR7, that made up naive CD8 cells, with terminally differentiated effector memory CD45RA+ cells excluded. V lost 0 bases and J lost 3, with 9 bases in between. There are 14 residues in the CDR3. CDR1 and CDR2 (germline): SGHAT, FQNNGV. Profiled with immunoSEQ multiplex PCR; TCRdb holds only in-frame clones, not every one. The sample carries around 2.1 million clones, approximately 94% recorded once. Sequenced: naive CD8+ T cells from PBMCs. This chain joins TRBV11-2 and TRBJ2-7; D unresolved. This TCR was sampled from a man between 18 and 29 years old in good health. Some clones in this sample may be carry-over from other donors' samples. CDR3 protein: CASSLEAAGYEQYF. The DNA of the CDR3 is TGTGCCAGCAGCTTAGAGGCGGCAGGCTACGAGCAGTACTTC.